The rows below give T cell receptor beta chains drawn from one sample of a study of shared clonotypes between healthy human individuals. Using immunoSEQ multiplex PCR, the repertoire was profiled, and TCRdb retains in-frame clones only, with some absent. Here the sample spans some 2 million clones, about 95% being singletons. Sequenced sample: naive CD8+ T cells sorted from blood. The receptors come from a man between 18 and 29 years old in good health. The CDR3 runs from the conserved cysteine through the conserved F or W. A D gene is named only where the DNA matches it firmly. Some rows have no size entry. The others give once, few or many, or a class for an expanded clone.

D gene	clone size	V gene	J gene	CDR3 protein	CDR3 DNA
-	-	TRBV7-9	TRBJ1-2	CASSSLYGYTF	TGTGCCAGCAGCTCCCTCTATGGCTACACCTTC
TRBD1	-	TRBV7-6	TRBJ2-2	CASSLRQGAITGELFF	TGTGCCAGCAGCTTAAGACAGGGGGCTATCACCGGGGAGCTGTTTTTT
TRBD2	-	TRBV5-4	TRBJ2-7	CASSDPGTRGAEQYF	TGTGCCAGCAGCGATCCCGGGACTAGAGGCGCCGAGCAGTACTTC
TRBD1	-	TRBV4-1	TRBJ2-7	CASSQARQGTYEQYF	TGCGCCAGCAGCCAAGCCAGACAGGGAACCTACGAGCAGTACTTC
-	-	TRBV7-6	TRBJ2-7	CASSYPNYEQYF	TGTGCCAGCAGCTATCCAAACTACGAGCAGTACTTC
-	-	TRBV15	TRBJ2-7	CATSTRPYFEQYF	TGTGCCACCAGCACTCGACCGTATTTCGAGCAGTACTTC
-	-	TRBV4-1	TRBJ2-5	CASSQEPAGRGVEETQYF	TGCGCCAGCAGCCAAGAACCAGCCGGCAGGGGTGTTGAAGAGACCCAGTACTTC
-	-	TRBV7-6	TRBJ2-2	CASSLRGEYTGELFF	TGTGCCAGCAGCTTAAGAGGGGAGTACACCGGGGAGCTGTTTTTT
-	-	TRBV7-9	TRBJ1-2	CASSLGLAGHYGYTF	TGTGCCAGCAGCTTAGGTTTAGCAGGACACTATGGCTACACCTTC
-	-	TRBV7-3	TRBJ2-1	CASSPLEGNEQFF	TGTGCCAGCAGCCCCCTCGAGGGCAATGAGCAGTTCTTC
-	-	TRBV7-9	TRBJ1-2	CASSSQRGPGYGYTF	TGTGCCAGCAGCTCACAGAGGGGCCCGGGCTATGGCTACACCTTC
-	-	TRBV30	TRBJ2-1	CAWSEDGWNPEQFF	TGTGCCTGGAGTGAGGATGGGTGGAACCCTGAGCAGTTCTTC
-	-	TRBV7-7	TRBJ2-5	CASSLGFDVDGGWRETQYF	TGTGCTAGCAGCTTGGGTTTCGACGTGGACGGAGGCTGGAGAGAGACCCAGTACTTC
-	-	TRBV6-6	TRBJ1-2	CASSYVDRDYGYTF	TGTGCCAGCAGTTATGTGGATCGGGACTATGGCTACACCTTC
TRBD1	-	TRBV19	TRBJ2-1	CASSIDLPDRGRVFDEQFF	TGTGCCAGTAGTATAGACCTACCCGACAGGGGGCGCGTCTTCGATGAGCAGTTCTTC
-	-	TRBV7-8	TRBJ1-5	CASSLEVNQPQHF	TGTGCCAGCAGCTTAGAAGTAAACCAGCCCCAGCATTTT
TRBD1	-	TRBV5-4	TRBJ2-1	CASSLGQGGYNEQFF	TGTGCCAGCAGCTTGGGACAGGGTGGTTACAATGAGCAGTTCTTC
-	-	TRBV2	TRBJ1-2	CASSERSGGNYGYTF	TGTGCCAGCAGTGAACGGAGTGGGGGGAACTATGGCTACACCTTC
TRBD2	-	TRBV18	TRBJ2-3	CASSPEFTGTPSGEGPTDTQYF	TGTGCCAGCTCACCGGAATTTACTGGGACCCCCTCGGGGGAGGGCCCCACAGATACGCAGTATTTT
-	-	TRBV13	TRBJ1-5	CASSLLGAGLSNQPQHF	TGTGCCAGCAGCTTACTGGGGGCAGGGTTGAGCAATCAGCCCCAGCATTTT
-	-	TRBV11-2	TRBJ1-1	CASSLELGAGTEAFF	TGTGCCAGCAGCTTAGAATTAGGGGCGGGCACTGAAGCTTTCTTT
-	-	TRBV6-5	TRBJ2-5	CASTPNGETQYF	TGTGCCAGCACCCCAAATGGGGAGACCCAGTACTTC
TRBD1	-	TRBV6-5	TRBJ1-6	CASKGQGNSPLHF	TGTGCCAGCAAAGGACAGGGCAATTCACCCCTCCACTTT
-	once	TRBV4-1	TRBJ2-1	CASSQINEQFF	TGCGCCAGCAGCCAAATAAATGAGCAGTTCTTC
TRBD2	-	TRBV4-3	TRBJ2-7	CASSQGLAGSYEQYF	TGCGCCAGCAGCCAGGGACTAGCCGGCTCCTACGAGCAGTACTTC
TRBD2	once	TRBV4-3	TRBJ2-3	CASSKLAGAYPDTQYF	TGCGCCAGCAGTAAACTAGCGGGAGCGTATCCGGATACGCAGTATTTT
-	-	TRBV4-1	TRBJ1-3	CATAAKVGNTIYF	TGCGCCACCGCGGCAAAGGTCGGAAACACCATATATTTT
TRBD2	-	TRBV28	TRBJ2-3	CASSLGTRGTDTQYF	TGTGCCAGCAGTCTAGGGACTAGAGGCACAGATACGCAGTATTTT
TRBD1	-	TRBV11-2	TRBJ2-7	CASSLAPGQGDYEQYF	TGTGCCAGCAGCTTAGCCCCGGGACAGGGAGACTACGAGCAGTACTTC
-	-	TRBV7-6	TRBJ1-3	CASSSEPGTSGNTIYF	TGTGCCAGCAGCTCCGAACCCGGGACATCTGGAAACACCATATATTTT
TRBD1	-	TRBV15	TRBJ1-5	CATSSARQGNQPQHF	TGTGCCACCAGCAGTGCCAGACAGGGAAATCAGCCCCAGCATTTT
-	-	TRBV4-1	TRBJ1-3	CASSQDLGWGNTIYF	TGCGCCAGCAGCCAAGATCTGGGGTGGGGAAACACCATATATTTT
TRBD2	-	TRBV18	TRBJ2-1	CASSPPVAGYNEQFF	TGTGCCAGCTCACCACCGGTAGCGGGGTACAATGAGCAGTTCTTC
TRBD1	-	TRBV5-4	TRBJ2-5	CASSSGQVKETQYF	TGTGCCAGCAGCTCGGGACAGGTAAAAGAGACCCAGTACTTC